The 21 T cell receptor beta chains below were found in one sample sequenced in a study of glioma-infiltrating T cells. TCR alpha and beta CDR3 regions were amplified from RNA using iRepertoire nested multiplex PCR. TCRdb passed the multiplex PCR reads through MiXCR, listing each CDR3 protein once. The sample lists fewer than 200,000 distinct CDR3 sequences; about 40% were seen once. The sequencing input was glioma tissue, nonneoplastic brain tissue, or PBMCs (not recorded which). These TCRs come from a human donor with low-grade glioma or glioblastoma, undergoing nonglioma brain surgery, or in good health (not recorded which).

This clonotype has a count of ten or more. The chain joins TRBV27 to TRBJ2-7; D perhaps matches TRBD2 (5 bases). V lost 10 bases to trimming and J lost 5 bases, with 24 bases between them. The CDR3 sequence is 15 residues long. Germline CDR1 is MNHEY and CDR2 is SMNVEV (reference sequence). The CDR3 nucleotides read TGTGCCACCACCGCCGGAGGCTCGGGCCGCAACGAGCAGTACTTC. Translation: CATTAGGSGRNEQYF.

Of note for this clonotype: A much larger clone lies a single base off, so this may be a read error. The rearrangement uses TRBV20-1 and TRBJ2-5; D gene unclear. The CDR3 totals 15 residues. The V and J ends lost 0 bases and 11 bases respectively, with 22 bases between them. Germline V CDR1 and CDR2: DFQATT, SNEGSKA (reference sequence). CDR3 DNA: TGCAGTGCTAGAGACCCCCAGGCCCCCCCGAATGAGCAGTACTTC. This encodes CSARDPQAPPNEQYF.

As for this clonotype: This may come from a read error, since a much larger clone is one base off. This chain links TRBV18 with TRBJ1-1; D is uncertain. The CDR3 totals 15 residues. CDR1 and CDR2 (germline): KGHSH, LQKENI. The V and J ends lost 0 bases and 3 bases respectively, with 11 bases between them. The DNA of the CDR3 is TGTGCCAGCTCACCACCGAAGTGGCCGGACACTGAAGCTTTCTTT. Its translation: CASSPPKWPDTEAFF.

In this sample, this clonotype turned up many times. The V gene is TRBV20-1, the J gene TRBJ2-7; tentatively, D is TRBD1 (5 bases). Trimming pared 2 bases from V and 0 bases from J, leaving 11 bases between. CDR3 length: 14 amino acids. Germline V gene lookup returns CDR1 DFQATT and CDR2 SNEGSKA (reference sequence). CDR3 residues: CSARKGESSYEQYF. The CDR3 nucleotides read TGCAGTGCTAGAAAAGGGGAAAGCTCCTACGAGCAGTACTTC.

This clonotype has at least ten counts. In nucleotides, the CDR3 is TGTGCCAGCAGCTTCACAGCTGGGGGGTCTGAAGCTTTCTTT. Translating it yields CASSFTAGGSEAFF. The chain couples TRBV7-9 to TRBJ1-1, with D perhaps TRBD1 (5 bases). The CDR3 spans 14 residues. Trimming stripped 3 bases from V and 6 bases from J, with 14 bases between. Germline V gene sequence: CDR1 SEHNR, CDR2 FQNEAQ (reference sequence).

The gene calls are TRBV7-2 and TRBJ2-4; 9 nucleotides line up with TRBD1. Germline assignment: CDR1 SGHTA and CDR2 FQGNSA. The ends lost 5 bases at V and 7 bases at J; junction bases unmatched: 6. The CDR3 runs to 14 residues. For the CDR3, the DNA is TGTGCCAGCAGCGACCGGGACAGGGAGAACATTCAGTACTTC. This gives the protein CASSDRDRENIQYF. Full variable domain (remainder filled in from reference TRBV7-2 and TRBJ2-4): GAGVSQSPSNKVTEKGKDVELRCDPISGHTALYWYRQSLGQGLEFLIYFQGNSAPDKSGLPSDRFSAERTGGSVSTLTIQRTQQEDSAVYLCASSDRDRENIQYFGAGTRLSVL.

Regarding this clonotype: A much larger clone sits a single nucleotide away, making a read error possible. V is TRBV20-1 and J is TRBJ1-4, with D possibly TRBD1 on 5 matching bases. Germline V CDR1 and CDR2: DFQATT, SNEGSKA (reference sequence). The CDR3 is made up of 13 amino acids. The CDR3 bases are TGCAGTGCTGAATTCGTGGGGGACGGAAAACTGTCTTTT. As protein: CSAEFVGDGKLSF.

The rearrangement uses TRBV27 and TRBJ1-1, with D unclear. This CDR3 is 13 amino acids long. The V gene's germline CDR1 is MNHEY and CDR2 SMNVEV (reference sequence). Deletions cut 8 bases from V and 0 bases from J, with 10 bases between. The CDR3 DNA sequence: TGTGCCAGCTGGTACGTGTTGAACACTGAAGCTTTCTTT. As protein: CASWYVLNTEAFF.

The rearrangement joins TRBV19 to TRBJ2-3, with unresolved D. The length of the CDR3 is 15 residues. The germline V and J ends were trimmed by 3 bases and 0 bases, with 10 bases remaining between them. From germline, CDR1 is LNHDA and CDR2 SQIVND (reference sequence). The CDR3 bases are TGTGCCAGTAGTATTATCCTCGCTAGCACAGATACGCAGTATTTT. Translation: CASSIILASTDTQYF.

This clonotype was observed many times. The V and J genes are TRBV7-6 and TRBJ2-5; the D gene is possibly TRBD2 (6 bases). The V gene's germline CDR1 is SGHVS and CDR2 FNYEAQ. The CDR3 is 13 residues long. V was trimmed by 4 bases and J by 4 bases, leaving 10 bases between them. For the CDR3, the DNA is TGTGCCAGCAGCTCGACTAGAGCAGAGACCCAGTACTTC. Translation gives CASSSTRAETQYF.

This clonotype was recorded at least ten times. The CDR3: CASSLTSGTYNEQFF. The CDR3 DNA follows: TGTGCCAGCAGTTTAACTAGCGGGACTTACAATGAGCAGTTCTTC. The rearrangement uses TRBV6-1 and TRBJ2-1; TRBD2 agrees at 10 bases. The ends lost 5 bases at V and 4 bases at J; junction bases unmatched: 5. This CDR3 is 15 amino acids long. The V gene's germline CDR1 is MNHNS and CDR2 SASEGT.

This clonotype occurred many times. This rearrangement joins TRBV19 to TRBJ2-3, with 11 bases identical to TRBD2. Germline V gene lookup returns CDR1 LNHDA and CDR2 SQIVND (reference sequence). J lost 4 bases, V lost 6 bases, and 6 bases had no gene match. CDR3 size: 15 residues. The CDR3 is CASSPLAGEADTQYF. The CDR3 coding sequence is TGTGCCAGTAGCCCACTAGCGGGAGAGGCAGATACGCAGTATTTT.

As to this clonotype: Possible read error: a much larger clone is one base away. CDR3 nucleotides: TGTGCCAGCAGCCGTTGGGACATCGCCTACGAGCCGTACTTC. Amino acids: CASSRWDIAYEPYF. The V gene is TRBV7-9, the J gene TRBJ2-7, with D possibly matching TRBD1 (6 bases). The CDR3 is made up of 14 amino acids. Germline V gene data show CDR1 as SEHNR and CDR2 as FQNEAQ (reference sequence). Full variable domain (rest looked up from reference TRBV7-9 and TRBJ2-7): DTGVSQNPRHKITKRGQNVTFRCDPISEHNRLYWYRQTLGQGPEFLTYFQNEAQLEKSRLLSDRFSAERPKGSFSTLEIQRTEQGDSAMYLCASSRWDIAYEPYFGPGTRLTVT.

As for this clonotype: A clone one base away is much larger, so this may be a read error. The V and J genes are TRBV6-1 and TRBJ2-3; tentative D call: TRBD2 (6 bases). The V gene lost 9 bases and the J gene lost 6 bases, with 16 bases spanning the gap. This CDR3 region has 13 residues. Germline V gene lookup returns CDR1 MNHNS and CDR2 SASEGT. In DNA form, the CDR3 reads TGTGCCAGGGGGACTCTAGGCGGTGATACGCAGTATTTT. Its protein is CARGTLGGDTQYF.

In its sample, this clonotype was seen a few times. The chain recombines TRBV4-1 with TRBJ2-7, with 11 bases aligning to TRBD2. This CDR3 has 15 amino acids. The ends lost 1 base at V and 2 bases at J; junction bases unmatched: 1. Germline lookup yields CDR1 MGHRA and CDR2 YSYEKL. CDR3 DNA: TGCGCCAGCAGCCAAGGGACTAGCGGGCCCTACGAGCAGTACTTC. Its protein is CASSQGTSGPYEQYF.

This clonotype was counted many times. Germline is not matched at one junction end, which may reflect a read error. The rearrangement joins TRBV2 to TRBJ1-3, with 7 nucleotides matching TRBD1. The germline gives CDR1 SNHLY, CDR2 FYNNEI. The CDR3 loop spans 15 amino acids. Written as DNA, the CDR3 is TGTGCCAGCAGTTCGGGACAGCTGACTGGAAACACCATGTATTTT. Translating gives CASSSGQLTGNTMYF.

The table lists this clonotype with a few counts. This chain links TRBV28 with TRBJ2-4, with D perhaps TRBD2 (5 bases). The CDR3 is made up of 15 amino acids. The V and J ends lost 2 bases and 3 bases respectively, with 11 bases between them. Germline V CDR1 and CDR2: MDHEN, SYDVKM. This CDR3 reads CASSLTGKSKNIQYF. CDR3 sequence (DNA): TGTGCCAGCAGTTTAACCGGGAAAAGCAAAAACATTCAGTACTTC.

This clonotype was picked up a small number of times. The chain uses TRBV19 and TRBJ1-5; the D gene is possibly TRBD1 (5 bases). The germline V gene has CDR1 LNHDA and CDR2 SQIVND (reference sequence). V gave up 2 bases and J gave up 4 bases, with 9 bases separating them. The CDR3 runs to 14 residues. The CDR3 DNA reads TGTGCCAGTAGTATAAAGCAGGGAAATCAGCCCCAGCATTTT. Amino acid sequence: CASSIKQGNQPQHF.

The sample holds one count of this clonotype. A clone one base away is much larger, so this may be a read error. This chain connects TRBV19 to TRBJ1-5, with a weak D call TRBD1 (6 bases). The CDR3 contains 11 residues. Per the germline V gene, CDR1 is LNHDA and CDR2 is SQIVND (reference sequence). Deletions cut 3 bases from V and 12 bases from J, with 9 bases between. The CDR3 sequence: CASSIGGHQHF. The CDR3, as DNA: TGTGCCAGTAGTATTGGGGGCCACCAGCATTTT.

In the case of this clonotype: This may arise from a read error, as a much more abundant clone is one base away. V and J are TRBV28 and TRBJ1-2; 9 bases agree with TRBD1. Per germline, CDR1 MDHEN and CDR2 SYDVKM. J was trimmed by 8 bases and V by 6 bases; bases with no gene match: 13. The CDR3 has 15 amino acids. CDR3 residues: CASRSYDRDRVGYTF. CDR3 nucleotide sequence: TGTGCCAGCAGATCATATGACCGGGACAGGGTGGGCTACACCTTC.

On this clonotype: Possible read error: a much larger clone is one base away. The rearrangement uses TRBV24-1 and TRBJ1-1; a possible D gene is TRBD1 (6 bases). This CDR3 spans 13 amino acids. The V gene lost 9 bases and the J gene lost 4 bases, with 14 bases spanning the gap. The germline CDR1 and CDR2 sequences are KGHDR and SFDVKD. The CDR3 DNA reads TGTGCCACCCAGGTGGGAGGGGGCACTGAAGCTTTCTTT. Protein sequence: CATQVGGGTEAFF.